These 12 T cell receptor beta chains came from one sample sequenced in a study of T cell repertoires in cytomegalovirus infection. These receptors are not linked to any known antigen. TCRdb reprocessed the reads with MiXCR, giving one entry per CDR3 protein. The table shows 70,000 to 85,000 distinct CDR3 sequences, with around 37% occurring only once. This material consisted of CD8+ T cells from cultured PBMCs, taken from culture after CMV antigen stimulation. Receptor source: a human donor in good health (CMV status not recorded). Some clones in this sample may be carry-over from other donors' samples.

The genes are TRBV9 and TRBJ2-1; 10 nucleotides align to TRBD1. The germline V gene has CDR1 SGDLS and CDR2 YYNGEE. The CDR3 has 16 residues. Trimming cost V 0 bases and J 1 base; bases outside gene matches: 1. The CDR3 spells CASSVGQGASYNEQFF. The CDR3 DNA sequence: TGTGCCAGCAGCGTAGGACAGGGGGCTTCCTACAATGAGCAGTTCTTC.

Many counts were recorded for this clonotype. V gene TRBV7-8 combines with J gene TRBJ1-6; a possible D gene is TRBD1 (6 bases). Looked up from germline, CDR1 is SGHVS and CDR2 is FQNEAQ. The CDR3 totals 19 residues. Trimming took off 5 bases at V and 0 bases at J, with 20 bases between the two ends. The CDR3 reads CASSLVEQGTSSYNSPLHF. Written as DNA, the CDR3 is TGTGCCAGCAGCCTCGTCGAGCAGGGGACTAGCTCCTATAATTCACCCCTCCACTTT.

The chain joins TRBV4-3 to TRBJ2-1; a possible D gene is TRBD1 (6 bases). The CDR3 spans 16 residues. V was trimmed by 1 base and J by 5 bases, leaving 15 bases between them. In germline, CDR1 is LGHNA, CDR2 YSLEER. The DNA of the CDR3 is TGCGCCAGCAGCCAAGCGTCGCAGGGGCGCAACAATGAGCAGTTCTTC. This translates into CASSQASQGRNNEQFF.

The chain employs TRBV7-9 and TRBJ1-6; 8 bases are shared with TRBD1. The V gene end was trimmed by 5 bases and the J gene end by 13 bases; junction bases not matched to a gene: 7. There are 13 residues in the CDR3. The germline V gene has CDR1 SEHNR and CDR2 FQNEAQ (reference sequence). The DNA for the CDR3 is TGTGCCAGCAGCCCCGGACAGGGCCCTCCCCTCCACTTT. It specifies CASSPGQGPPLHF. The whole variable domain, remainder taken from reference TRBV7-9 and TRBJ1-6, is DTGVSQNPRHKITKRGQNVTFRCDPISEHNRLYWYRQTLGQGPEFLTYFQNEAQLEKSRLLSDRFSAERPKGSFSTLEIQRTEQGDSAMYLCASSPGQGPPLHFGNGTRLTVT.

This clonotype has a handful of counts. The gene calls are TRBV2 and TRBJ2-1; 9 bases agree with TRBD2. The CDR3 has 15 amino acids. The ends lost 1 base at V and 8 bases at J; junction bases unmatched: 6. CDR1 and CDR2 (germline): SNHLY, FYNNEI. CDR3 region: CASSEGRGGAYEQFF. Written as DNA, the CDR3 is TGTGCCAGCAGTGAAGGGCGCGGGGGGGCTTATGAGCAGTTCTTC.

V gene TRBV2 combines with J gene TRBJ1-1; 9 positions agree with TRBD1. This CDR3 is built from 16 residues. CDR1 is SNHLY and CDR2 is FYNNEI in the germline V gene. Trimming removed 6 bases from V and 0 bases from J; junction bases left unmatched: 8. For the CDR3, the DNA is TGTGCCAGCAGCCACGACAGGGGGGAATTGAACACTGAAGCTTTCTTT. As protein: CASSHDRGELNTEAFF.

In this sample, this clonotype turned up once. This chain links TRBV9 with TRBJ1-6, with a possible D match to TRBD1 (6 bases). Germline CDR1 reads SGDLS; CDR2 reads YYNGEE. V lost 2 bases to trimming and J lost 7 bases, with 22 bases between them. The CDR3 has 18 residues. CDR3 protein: CASSVQSVQGLGNSPLHF. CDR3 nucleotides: TGTGCCAGCAGCGTTCAGTCGGTCCAGGGGCTGGGAAATTCACCCCTCCACTTT.

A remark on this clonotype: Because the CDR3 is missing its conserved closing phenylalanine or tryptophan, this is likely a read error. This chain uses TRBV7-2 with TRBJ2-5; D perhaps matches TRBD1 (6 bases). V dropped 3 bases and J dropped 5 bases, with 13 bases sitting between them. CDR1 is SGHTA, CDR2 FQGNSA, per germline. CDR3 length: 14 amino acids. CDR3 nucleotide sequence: TGTGCCAGCAGCTTGGACCCCCAGGGGGAGACCCAGTACTGC. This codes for CASSLDPQGETQYC.

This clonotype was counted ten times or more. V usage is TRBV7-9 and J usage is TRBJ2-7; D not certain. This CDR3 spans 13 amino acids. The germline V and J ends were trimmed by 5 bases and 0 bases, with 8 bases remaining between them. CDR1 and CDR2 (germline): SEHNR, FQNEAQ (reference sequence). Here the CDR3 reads CASSPGTSYEQYF. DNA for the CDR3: TGTGCCAGCAGCCCAGGTACCTCCTACGAGCAGTACTTC.

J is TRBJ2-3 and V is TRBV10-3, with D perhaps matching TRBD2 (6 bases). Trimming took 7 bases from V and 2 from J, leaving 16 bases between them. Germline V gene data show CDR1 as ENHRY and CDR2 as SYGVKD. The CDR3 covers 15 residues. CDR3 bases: TGTGCCATCACCGCGACCGGGGGAGACACAGATACGCAGTATTTT. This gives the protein CAITATGGDTDTQYF.

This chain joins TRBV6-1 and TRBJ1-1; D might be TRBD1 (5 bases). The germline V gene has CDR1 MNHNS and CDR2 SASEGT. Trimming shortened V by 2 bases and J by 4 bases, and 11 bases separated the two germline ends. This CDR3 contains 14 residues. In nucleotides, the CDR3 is TGTGCCAGCAGTGAATGGGGGAGTGGCACTGAAGCTTTCTTT. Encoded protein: CASSEWGSGTEAFF.

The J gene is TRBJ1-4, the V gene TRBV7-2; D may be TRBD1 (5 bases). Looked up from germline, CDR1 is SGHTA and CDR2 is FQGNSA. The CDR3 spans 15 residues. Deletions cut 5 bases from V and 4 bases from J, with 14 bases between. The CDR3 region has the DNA TGTGCCAGCAGCGCGCAGCGGGGGAATAATGAAAAACTGTTTTTT. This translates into CASSAQRGNNEKLFF.